This TCR beta chain was recovered during a study of OX40 agonist ivuxolimab in advanced cancers. Study-wide context: It was ivuxolimab, an agonistic anti-OX40 (CD134) antibody, that patients were treated with. Dosing consisted of intravenous ivuxolimab at 0.01 to 10 mg/kg every 2 weeks. Earlier treatment with anti-PD-1, anti-PD-L1 or anti-CTLA-4 was permitted, and roughly 40% had received some. Study-level points and caveats: Dose levels from 0.1 to 3.0 mg/kg saw CD4+ and CD8+ blood T cells expand clonally by week 6.

Here immunoSEQ multiplex PCR was the method, and the copy in TCRdb shows in-frame clones only, minus some. The sample has more than 55,000 clones, around 90% seen once. Trimming took off 6 bases at V and 6 bases at J, with 9 bases between the two ends. The CDR3 spans 11 residues. CDR1 DFQATT and CDR2 SNEGSKA come from the germline V gene (reference sequence). Comment on this clone: Its cognate antigen is unknown.

The J gene is TRBJ2-1, the V gene TRBV20-1; D unclear. Sequenced here: CD4+ or CD8+ T cells sorted from blood, sampled in a trial of the OX40 agonist ivuxolimab. The origin of this receptor is an adult with an advanced solid tumor such as melanoma, head and neck, liver or kidney cancer. DNA of the CDR3: TGCAGTGCCACCAAAGGCAATGAGCAGTTCTTC. Translation: CSATKGNEQFF.